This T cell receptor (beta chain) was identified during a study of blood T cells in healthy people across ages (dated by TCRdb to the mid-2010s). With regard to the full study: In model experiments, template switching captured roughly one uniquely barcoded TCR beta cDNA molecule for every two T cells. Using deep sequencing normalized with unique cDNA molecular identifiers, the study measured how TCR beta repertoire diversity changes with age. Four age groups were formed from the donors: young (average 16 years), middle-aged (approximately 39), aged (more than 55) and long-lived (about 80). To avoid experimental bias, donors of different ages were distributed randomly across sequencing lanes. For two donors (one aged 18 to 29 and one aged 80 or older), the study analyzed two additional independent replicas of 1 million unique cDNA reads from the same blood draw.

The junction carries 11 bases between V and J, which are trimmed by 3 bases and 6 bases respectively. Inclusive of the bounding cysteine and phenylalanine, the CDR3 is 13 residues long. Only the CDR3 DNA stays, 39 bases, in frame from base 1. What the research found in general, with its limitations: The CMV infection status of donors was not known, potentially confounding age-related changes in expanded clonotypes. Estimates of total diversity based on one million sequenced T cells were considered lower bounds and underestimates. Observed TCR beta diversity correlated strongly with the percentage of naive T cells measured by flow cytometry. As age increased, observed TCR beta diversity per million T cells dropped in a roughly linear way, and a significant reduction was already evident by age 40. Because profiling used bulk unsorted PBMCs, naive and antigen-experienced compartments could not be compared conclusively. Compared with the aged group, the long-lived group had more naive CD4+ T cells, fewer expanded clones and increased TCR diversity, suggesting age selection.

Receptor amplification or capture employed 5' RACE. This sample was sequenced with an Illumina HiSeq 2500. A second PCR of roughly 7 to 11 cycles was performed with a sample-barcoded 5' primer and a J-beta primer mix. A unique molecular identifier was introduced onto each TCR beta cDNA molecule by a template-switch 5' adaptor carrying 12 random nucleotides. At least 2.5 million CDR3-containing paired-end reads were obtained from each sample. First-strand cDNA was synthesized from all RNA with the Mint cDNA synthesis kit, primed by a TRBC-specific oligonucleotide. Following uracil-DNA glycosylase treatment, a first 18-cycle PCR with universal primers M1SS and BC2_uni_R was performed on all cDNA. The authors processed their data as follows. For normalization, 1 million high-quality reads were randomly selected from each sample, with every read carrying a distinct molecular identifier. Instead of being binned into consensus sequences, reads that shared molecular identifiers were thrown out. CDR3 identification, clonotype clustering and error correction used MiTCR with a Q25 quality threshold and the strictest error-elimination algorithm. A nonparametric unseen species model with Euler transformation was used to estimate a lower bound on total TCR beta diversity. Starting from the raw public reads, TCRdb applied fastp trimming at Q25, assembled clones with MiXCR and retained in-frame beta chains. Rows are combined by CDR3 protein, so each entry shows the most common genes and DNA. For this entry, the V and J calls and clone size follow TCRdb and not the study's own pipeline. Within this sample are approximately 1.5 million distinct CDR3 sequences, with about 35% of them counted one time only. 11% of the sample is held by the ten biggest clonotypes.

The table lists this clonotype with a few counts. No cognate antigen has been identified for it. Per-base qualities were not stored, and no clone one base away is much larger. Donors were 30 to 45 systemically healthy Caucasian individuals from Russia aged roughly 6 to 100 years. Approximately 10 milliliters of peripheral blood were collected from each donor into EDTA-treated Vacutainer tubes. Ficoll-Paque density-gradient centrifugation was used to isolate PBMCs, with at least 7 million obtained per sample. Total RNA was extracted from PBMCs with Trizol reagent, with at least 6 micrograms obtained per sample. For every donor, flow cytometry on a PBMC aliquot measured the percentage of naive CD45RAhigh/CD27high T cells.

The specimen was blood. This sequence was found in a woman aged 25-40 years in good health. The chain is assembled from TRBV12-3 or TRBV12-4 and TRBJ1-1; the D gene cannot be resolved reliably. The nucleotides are TGTGCCAGCAGTTTGAGGAACACCCCTGAAGCTTTCTTT. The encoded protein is CASSLRNTPEAFF.